The TCR beta chain described here comes from a study of Graves' ophthalmopathy and Graves' hyperthyroidism. Study information: Pretreatment peripheral blood was obtained at initial diagnosis.

This clonotype was recorded at least ten times. RNA transcripts served as template for amplifying TCR beta CDR3 sequences. HTBI primers primed a first-round RT-PCR, and a second-round multiplex PCR followed. From the multiplex PCR reads, TCRdb called clonotypes with MiXCR, one entry per CDR3 protein. The table includes about 620,000 distinct CDR3 sequences, 22% detected once. Being free of ophthalmopathy for 18 months of follow-up defined stable hyperthyroidism. The germline V and J ends were trimmed by 2 bases and 4 bases, with 6 bases remaining between them. The CDR3 spans 12 residues. Sequenced input: peripheral blood. The chain joins TRBV12-3 or TRBV12-4 to TRBJ2-7; no definite D call. This clonotype was sampled from a woman between 18 and 29 years old with stable Graves' hyperthyroidism. Some clones in this sample may be carry-over from other donors' samples. CDR3 sequence: CASSLIGYEQYF. CDR3 bases: TGTGCCAGCAGTTTAATAGGATACGAGCAGTACTTC.